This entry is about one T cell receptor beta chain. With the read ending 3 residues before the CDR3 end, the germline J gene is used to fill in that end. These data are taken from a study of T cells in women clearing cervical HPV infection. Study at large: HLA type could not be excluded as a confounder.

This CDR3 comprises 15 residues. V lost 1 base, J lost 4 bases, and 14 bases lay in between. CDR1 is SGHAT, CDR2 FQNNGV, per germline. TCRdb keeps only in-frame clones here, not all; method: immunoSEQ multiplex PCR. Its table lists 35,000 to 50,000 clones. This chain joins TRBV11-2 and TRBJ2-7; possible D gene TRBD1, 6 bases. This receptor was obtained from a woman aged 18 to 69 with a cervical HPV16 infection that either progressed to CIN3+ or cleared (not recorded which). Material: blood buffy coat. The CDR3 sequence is CASSLGDMPGYEQYF. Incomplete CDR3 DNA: TGTGCCAGCAGCTTAGGGGACATGCCGGGGTACGAG. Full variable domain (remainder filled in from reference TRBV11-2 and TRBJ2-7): EAGVAQSPRYKIIEKRQSVAFWCNPISGHATLYWYQQILGQGPKLLIQFQNNGVVDDSQLPKDRFSAERLKGVDSTLKIQPAKLEDSAVYLCASSLGDMPGYEQYFGPGTRLTVT.